The entry below describes one TCR beta chain. The antigen is unknown. These data come from a study of cytomegalovirus exposure and HLA in healthy donors. Findings and limits, study-wide: The study found most TCR sequences rare, yet found some public TCRs in many donors. With high specificity and sensitivity, the classifier reportedly diagnosed cytomegalovirus status.

Data came from immunoSEQ multiplex PCR; TCRdb stores just in-frame clones and leaves some out. The table records roughly 140,000 clones, about 91% of them present only once. Separate from the approximately 670-subject first cohort, the roughly 120-subject validation cohort was the one that the donors belonged to. This clonotype was sampled from a woman younger than 30 in good health and CMV-seropositive. The specimen was PBMCs.

The DNA for the CDR3 is TGCGCCAGCAGCTTATCAGGGATCGCAACTAATGAAAAACTGTTTTTT. This translates into CASSLSGIATNEKLFF. V gene TRBV5-1 combines with J gene TRBJ1-4, with TRBD1 as a possible D gene (5 bases). Trimming left V 2 bases short and J 0 bases short, with 11 bases between. CDR3 size: 16 residues. Germline CDR1 SGHRS, CDR2 YFSETQ.